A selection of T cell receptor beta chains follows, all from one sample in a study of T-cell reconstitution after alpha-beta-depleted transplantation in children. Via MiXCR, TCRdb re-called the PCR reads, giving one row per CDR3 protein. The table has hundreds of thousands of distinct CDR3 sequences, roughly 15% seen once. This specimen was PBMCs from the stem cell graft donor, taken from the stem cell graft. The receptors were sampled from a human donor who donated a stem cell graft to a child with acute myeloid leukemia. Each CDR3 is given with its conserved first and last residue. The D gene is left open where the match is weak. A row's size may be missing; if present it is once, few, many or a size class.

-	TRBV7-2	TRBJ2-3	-	TGTGCCAGCAGTTTCGGCCCAGGGGAAACAGATACGCAGTATTTT	CASSFGPGETDTQYF
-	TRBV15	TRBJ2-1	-	TGTGCCACCAGCAGAGAAGGTAACTGGAATGAGCAGTTCTTC	CATSREGNWNEQFF
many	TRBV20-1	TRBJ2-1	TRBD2	TGCAGTGCTAGAGGGTTGGGCGGGAGTCATGAGCAGTTCTTC	CSARGLGGSHEQFF
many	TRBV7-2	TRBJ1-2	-	TGTGCCAGCAGCACAATCTATGGCTACACCTTC	CASSTIYGYTF
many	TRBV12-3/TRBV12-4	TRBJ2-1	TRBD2	TGTGCCAGCAGCTGGGGGGGTACCGATGAGCAGTTCTTC	CASSWGGTDEQFF
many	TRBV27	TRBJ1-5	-	TGTGCCAGTGCCAAGCTCTTCAATCAGCCCCAGCATTTT	CASAKLFNQPQHF
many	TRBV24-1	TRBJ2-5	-	TGTGCCACCAGGGGTAACGGGGAAGAGACCCAGTACTTC	CATRGNGEETQYF
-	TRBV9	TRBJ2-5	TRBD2	TGTGCCAGCAGCGTAAGAGGGAGGACTAGCGGTGAGCAAGAGACCCAGTACTTC	CASSVRGRTSGEQETQYF
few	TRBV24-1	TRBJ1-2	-	TGTGCCACCAGTGAAGGACCTCTTGGCTACACCTTC	CATSEGPLGYTF
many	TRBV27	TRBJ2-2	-	TGTGCCAGCAGGGGGGAGGAGCTGTTTTTT	CASRGEELFF
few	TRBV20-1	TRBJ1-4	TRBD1	TGCAGTGCTAGACGGCCAGGGGGCGGTGAAAAACTGTTTTTT	CSARRPGGGEKLFF
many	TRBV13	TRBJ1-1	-	TGTGCCAGCAGCTTACCCCGGGGAGGGGGGAACACTGAAGCTTTCTTT	CASSLPRGGGNTEAFF
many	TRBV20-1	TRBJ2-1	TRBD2	TGCAGTGCTAGAGTGGCTAGCGGGGGGAATGAGCAGTTCTTC	CSARVASGGNEQFF
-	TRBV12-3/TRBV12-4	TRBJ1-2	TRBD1	TGTGCCAGCAGTTTAGCGTGGGGACAGATTTTATATGGCTACACCTTC	CASSLAWGQILYGYTF
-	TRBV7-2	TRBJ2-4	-	TGTGCCAGCAGCTTAGAGGGGGGAAACATTCAGTACTTC	CASSLEGGNIQYF
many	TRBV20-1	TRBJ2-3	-	TGCAGTGCTAGAGATGAGCGCCAATTGGCAGATACGCAGTATTTT	CSARDERQLADTQYF
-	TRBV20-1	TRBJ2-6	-	TGCAGTGCTGGGGATTACAGGGAAGACCCTTCAGGGGCCAACGTCCTGACTTTC	CSAGDYREDPSGANVLTF
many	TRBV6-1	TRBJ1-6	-	TGTGCCAGCAGGCGCCGAACAGGTGATAATTCACCCCTCCACTTT	CASRRRTGDNSPLHF
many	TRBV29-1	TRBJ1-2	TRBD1	TGCAGCGTCCGCAGGACAGGGGGTGGGGGCTACACCTTC	CSVRRTGGGGYTF
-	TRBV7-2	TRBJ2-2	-	TGTGCCAGCAGCTTAAACGTCCGACTAGATGGCGGGGAGCTGTTTTTT	CASSLNVRLDGGELFF
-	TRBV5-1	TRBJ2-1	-	TGCGCCAGCAGCTACGGGATTGATGAGCAGTTCTTC	CASSYGIDEQFF
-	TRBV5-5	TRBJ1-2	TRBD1	TGTGCCAGCAGCCCCGGGACAGGGTACTACGGCTACACCTTC	CASSPGTGYYGYTF
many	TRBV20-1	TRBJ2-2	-	TGCAGTGCTCTTTCCAGCCCCGACAGGTACACCGGGGAGCTGTTTTTT	CSALSSPDRYTGELFF
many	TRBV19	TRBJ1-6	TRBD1	TGTGCCACCAACGGACAGGGCAATTCACCCCTCCACTTT	CATNGQGNSPLHF
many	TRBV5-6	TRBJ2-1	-	TGTGCCAGCAGCACCAGGGATTACGGAGACAATGAGCAGTTCTTC	CASSTRDYGDNEQFF
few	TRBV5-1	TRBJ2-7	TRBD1	TGCGCCAGCAGCGCCAGGGGACAGGGGGATTTGAAGCAGTACTTC	CASSARGQGDLKQYF
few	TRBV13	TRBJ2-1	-	TGTGCCAGCAGCTTAGGCAGGGGCCCTGAGCAGTTCTTC	CASSLGRGPEQFF
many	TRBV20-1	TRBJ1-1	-	TGCAGTGCTAGAATTGTGAAGAACACTGAAGCTTTCTTT	CSARIVKNTEAFF
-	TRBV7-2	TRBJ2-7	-	TGTGCCAGCAGCTTAGACAGGACGACCTACGAGCAGTACTTC	CASSLDRTTYEQYF
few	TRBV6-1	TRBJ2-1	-	TGTGCCAGCAGGGCCGACCACGCCGAAAGCTCCTACAATGAGCAGTTCTTC	CASRADHAESSYNEQFF
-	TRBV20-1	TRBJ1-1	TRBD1	TGCAGTGCCAGAGGAAAAGGGGGCGGAGGGGCTGAAGCTTTCTTT	CSARGKGGGGAEAFF
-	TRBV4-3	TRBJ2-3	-	TGCGCCAGCAGCCAACAGGAACGGATCAGGGGAGGCACAGATACGCAGTATTTT	CASSQQERIRGGTDTQYF
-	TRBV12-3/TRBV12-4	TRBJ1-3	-	TGTGCCAGCAGTTCAGAGGCGGGTGGAAACACCATATATTTT	CASSSEAGGNTIYF
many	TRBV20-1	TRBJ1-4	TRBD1	TGCAGTGCTCTAGGGACAGGGAGGGAAAAACTGTTTTTT	CSALGTGREKLFF
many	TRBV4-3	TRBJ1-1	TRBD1	TGCGCCAGCAGCCAAGTCAGGGGGCCCGCGGATGAAGCTTTCTTT	CASSQVRGPADEAFF
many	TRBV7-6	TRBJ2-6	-	TGTGCCAGCAGCTTAGTGGCCGAGGGAGTAACTGGGGCCAACGTCCTGACTTTC	CASSLVAEGVTGANVLTF
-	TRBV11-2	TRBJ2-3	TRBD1	TGTGCCAGCAGCTTGGGACAGGCTCATAAGGATACGCAGTATTTT	CASSLGQAHKDTQYF
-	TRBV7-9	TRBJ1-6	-	TGTGCCAGCAGCTCACCCCGCGACCCGGAGACACCCCTCCACTTT	CASSSPRDPETPLHF
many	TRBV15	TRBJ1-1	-	TGTGCCACCAGCTCTCCGGCGAGAGAAGGATACACTGAAGCTTTCTTT	CATSSPAREGYTEAFF
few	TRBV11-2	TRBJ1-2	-	TGTGCCAGCAGCTTAGAGGAGAGCCGGGGCTACACCTTC	CASSLEESRGYTF
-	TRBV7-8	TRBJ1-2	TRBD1	TGTGCCAGCAGCTTAGCGCCGGGCAGGGGGGGTGGCTACACCTTC	CASSLAPGRGGGYTF
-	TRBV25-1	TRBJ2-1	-	TGTGCCAGCAGTGAGGGTAGGGTGAACTACAATGAGCAGTTCTTC	CASSEGRVNYNEQFF
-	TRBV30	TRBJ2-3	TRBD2	TGTGCCTGGAGTGGGGATTCCTTCGGACTAGCTCTAGATACGCAGTATTTT	CAWSGDSFGLALDTQYF
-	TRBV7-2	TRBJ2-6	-	TGTGCCAGCAGCTTCATCGGCTCTGTGGCCAACGTCCTGACTTTC	CASSFIGSVANVLTF
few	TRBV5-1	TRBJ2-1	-	TGCGCCAGCAGCTTGTCCGGCCGAGGGGTCAATGAGCAGTTCTTC	CASSLSGRGVNEQFF
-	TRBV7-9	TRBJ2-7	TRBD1	TGTGCCAGCAGGCCGGGACAGGGGATCTACGAGCAGTACTTC	CASRPGQGIYEQYF
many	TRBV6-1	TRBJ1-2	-	TGTGCCAGCACCTCATGGAGTAGTTCGGAGGGCTACACCTTC	CASTSWSSSEGYTF
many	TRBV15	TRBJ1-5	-	TGTGCCACCAGCAGAGTGGGGGCCGGGCAGCCCCAGCATTTT	CATSRVGAGQPQHF
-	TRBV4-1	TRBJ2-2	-	TGCGCCAGCAGCCAATTACAGGGTACGGGGGAGCTGTTTTTT	CASSQLQGTGELFF
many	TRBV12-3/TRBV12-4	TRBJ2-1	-	TGTGCCAGCACCCCGGGGGCTCGGTACAATGAGCAGTTCTTC	CASTPGARYNEQFF
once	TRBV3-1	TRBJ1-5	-	TGTGCCAGCAGCCACGGATTCAATAGCAATCAGCCCCAGCATTTT	CASSHGFNSNQPQHF
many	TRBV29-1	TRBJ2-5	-	TGCAGCGCCTCGACCGGGGAGGAGACCCAGTACTTC	CSASTGEETQYF
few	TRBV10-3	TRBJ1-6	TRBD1	TGTGCCATCAGTCCGGGACAGTGGAATTCACCCCTCCACTTT	CAISPGQWNSPLHF
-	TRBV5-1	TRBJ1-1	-	TGCGCCAGCAGCTTAGTCCTAAGGGATCTGAACACTGAAGCTTTCTTT	CASSLVLRDLNTEAFF
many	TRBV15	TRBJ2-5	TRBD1	TGTGCCACCAGCACGGGACAGGGGGCAGCGCAAGAGACCCAGTACTTC	CATSTGQGAAQETQYF
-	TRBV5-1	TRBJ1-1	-	TGCGCCAGCAGCATTGGGCCCCAGAACACTGAAGCTTTCTTT	CASSIGPQNTEAFF
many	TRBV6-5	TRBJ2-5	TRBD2	TGTGCCAGCAGTTACTCGGGACTAGCGGGCCAAGAGACCCAGTACTTC	CASSYSGLAGQETQYF
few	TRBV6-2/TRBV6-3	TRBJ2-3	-	TGTGCCAGCAGTTACGGAGACAGGGAGGCAGATACGCAGTATTTT	CASSYGDREADTQYF